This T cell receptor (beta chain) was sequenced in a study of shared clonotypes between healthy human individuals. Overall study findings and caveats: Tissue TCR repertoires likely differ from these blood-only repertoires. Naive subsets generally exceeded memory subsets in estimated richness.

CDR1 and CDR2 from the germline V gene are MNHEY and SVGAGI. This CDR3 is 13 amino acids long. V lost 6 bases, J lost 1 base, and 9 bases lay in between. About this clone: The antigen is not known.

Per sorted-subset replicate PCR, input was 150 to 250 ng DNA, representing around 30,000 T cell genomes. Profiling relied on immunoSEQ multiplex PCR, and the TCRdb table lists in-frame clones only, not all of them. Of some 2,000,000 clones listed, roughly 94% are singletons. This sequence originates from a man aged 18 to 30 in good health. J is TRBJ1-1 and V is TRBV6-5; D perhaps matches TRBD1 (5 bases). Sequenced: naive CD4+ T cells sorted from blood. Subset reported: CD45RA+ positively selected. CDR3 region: CASSWDGNTEAFF. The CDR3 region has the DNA TGTGCCAGCAGCTGGGACGGGAACACTGAAGCTTTCTTT.